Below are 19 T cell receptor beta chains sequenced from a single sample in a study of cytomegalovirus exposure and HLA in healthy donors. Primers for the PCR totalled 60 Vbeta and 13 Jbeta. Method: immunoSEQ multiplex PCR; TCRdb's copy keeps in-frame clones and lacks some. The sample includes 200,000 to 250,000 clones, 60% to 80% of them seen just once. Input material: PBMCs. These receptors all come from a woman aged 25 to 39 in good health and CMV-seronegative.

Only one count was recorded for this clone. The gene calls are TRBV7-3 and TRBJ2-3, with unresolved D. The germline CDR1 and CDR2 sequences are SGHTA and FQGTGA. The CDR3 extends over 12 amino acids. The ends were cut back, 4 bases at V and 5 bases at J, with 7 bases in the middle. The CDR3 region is CASSSPGDTQYF. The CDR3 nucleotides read TGTGCCAGCAGCTCCCCCGGAGATACGCAGTATTTT. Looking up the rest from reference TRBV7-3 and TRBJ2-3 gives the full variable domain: GAGVSQTPSNKVTEKGKYVELRCDPISGHTALYWYRQSLGQGPEFLIYFQGTGAADDSGLPNDRFFAVRPEGSVSTLKIQRTERGDSAVYLCASSSPGDTQYFGPGTRLTVL.

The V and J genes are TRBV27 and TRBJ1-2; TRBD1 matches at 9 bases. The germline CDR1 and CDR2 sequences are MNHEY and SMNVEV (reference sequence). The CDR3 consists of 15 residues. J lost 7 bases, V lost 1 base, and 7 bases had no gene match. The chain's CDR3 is CASSLLNRGRLGYTF. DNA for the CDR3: TGTGCCAGCAGTTTATTGAACAGGGGGCGGCTTGGCTACACCTTC.

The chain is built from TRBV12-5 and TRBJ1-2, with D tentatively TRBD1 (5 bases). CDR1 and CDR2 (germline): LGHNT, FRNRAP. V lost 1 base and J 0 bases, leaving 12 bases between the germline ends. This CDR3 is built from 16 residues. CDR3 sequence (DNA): TGTGCTAGTGGTTTGGCTCCGGGACTTCCTAACTATGGCTACACCTTC. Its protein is CASGLAPGLPNYGYTF. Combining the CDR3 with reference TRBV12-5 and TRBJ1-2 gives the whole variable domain DARVTQTPRHKVTEMGQEVTMRCQPILGHNTVFWYRQTMMQGLELLAYFRNRAPLDDSGMPKDRFSAEMPDATLATLKIQPSEPRDSAVYFCASGLAPGLPNYGYTFGSGTRLTVV.

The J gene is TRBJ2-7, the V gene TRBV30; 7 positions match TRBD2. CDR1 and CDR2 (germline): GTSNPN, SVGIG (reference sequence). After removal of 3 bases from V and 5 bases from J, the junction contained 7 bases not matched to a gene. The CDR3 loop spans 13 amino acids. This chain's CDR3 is CAWRVAGVNEQYF. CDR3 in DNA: TGTGCCTGGAGGGTAGCGGGTGTAAACGAGCAGTACTTC.

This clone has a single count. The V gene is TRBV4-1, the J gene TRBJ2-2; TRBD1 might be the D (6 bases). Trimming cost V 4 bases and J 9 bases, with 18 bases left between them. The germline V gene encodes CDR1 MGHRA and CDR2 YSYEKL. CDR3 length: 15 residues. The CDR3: CASSRTEELTRELFF. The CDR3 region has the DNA TGCGCCAGCAGCCGGACAGAAGAGCTTACCAGGGAGCTGTTTTTT.

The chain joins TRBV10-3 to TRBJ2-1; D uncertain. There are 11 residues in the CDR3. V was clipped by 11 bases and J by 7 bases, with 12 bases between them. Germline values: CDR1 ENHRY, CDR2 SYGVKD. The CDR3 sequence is CASTLGNEQFF. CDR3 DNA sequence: TGTGCCTCTACCCTCGGGAATGAGCAGTTCTTC.

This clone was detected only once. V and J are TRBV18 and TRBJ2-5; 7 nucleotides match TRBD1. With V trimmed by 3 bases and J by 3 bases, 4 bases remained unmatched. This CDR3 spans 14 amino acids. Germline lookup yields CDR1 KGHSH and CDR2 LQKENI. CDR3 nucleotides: TGTGCCAGCTCACCCAGGACAGGAGAAGAGACCCAGTACTTC. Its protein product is CASSPRTGEETQYF.

The CDR3 nucleotides read TGCGCCAGCAGCCAAGAAAGGCTAGCGGGAGTTTGGACCGGGGAGCTGTTTTTT. It encodes CASSQERLAGVWTGELFF. The V gene is TRBV4-1, the J gene TRBJ2-2; 10 bases map to TRBD2. J lost 5 bases, V lost 0 bases, and 9 bases had no gene match. CDR1 is MGHRA, CDR2 YSYEKL, per germline. The CDR3 runs 18 residues.

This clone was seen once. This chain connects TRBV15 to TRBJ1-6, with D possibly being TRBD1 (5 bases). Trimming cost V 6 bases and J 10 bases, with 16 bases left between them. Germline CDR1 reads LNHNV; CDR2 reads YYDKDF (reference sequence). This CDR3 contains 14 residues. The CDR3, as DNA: TGTGCCACCAGTCAGAGACAGAGGCACTCACCCCTCCACTTT. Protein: CATSQRQRHSPLHF.

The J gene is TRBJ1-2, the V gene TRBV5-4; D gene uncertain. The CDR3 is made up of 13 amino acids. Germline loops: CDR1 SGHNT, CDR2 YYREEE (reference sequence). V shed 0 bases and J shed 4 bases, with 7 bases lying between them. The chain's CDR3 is CASSLVYTYGYTF. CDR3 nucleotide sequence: TGTGCCAGCAGCTTGGTGTACACCTATGGCTACACCTTC. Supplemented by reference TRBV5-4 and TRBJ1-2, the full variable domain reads ETGVTQSPTHLIKTRGQQVTLRCSSQSGHNTVSWYQQALGQGPQFIFQYYREEENGRGNFPPRFSGLQFPNYSSELNVNALELDDSALYLCASSLVYTYGYTFGSGTRLTVV.

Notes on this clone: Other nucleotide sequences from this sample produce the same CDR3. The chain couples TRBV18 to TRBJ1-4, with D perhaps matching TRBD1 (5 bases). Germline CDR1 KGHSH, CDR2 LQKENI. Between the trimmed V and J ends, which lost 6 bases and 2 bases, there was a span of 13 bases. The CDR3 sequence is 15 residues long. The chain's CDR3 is CASSLYGGTNEKLFF. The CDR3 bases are TGTGCCAGCTCCCTTTACGGGGGGACTAATGAAAAACTGTTTTTT.

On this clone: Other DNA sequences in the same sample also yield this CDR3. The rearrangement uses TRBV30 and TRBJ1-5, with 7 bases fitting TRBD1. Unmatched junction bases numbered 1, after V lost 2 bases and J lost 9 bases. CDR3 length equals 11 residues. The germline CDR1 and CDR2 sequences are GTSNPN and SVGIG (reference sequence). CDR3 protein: CAWSSGGPQHF. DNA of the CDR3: TGTGCCTGGAGTTCAGGGGGGCCCCAGCATTTT.

For the CDR3, the DNA is TGTGCCAGCAGTGAATACCCACCGGGAACCGGGGAGCTGTTTTTT. It specifies CASSEYPPGTGELFF. This chain links TRBV25-1 with TRBJ2-2, with D possibly being TRBD2 (5 bases). From germline, CDR1 is MGHDK and CDR2 SYGVNS. Trimming removed 0 bases at V and 5 bases at J, with 10 bases between. The CDR3 spans 15 residues.

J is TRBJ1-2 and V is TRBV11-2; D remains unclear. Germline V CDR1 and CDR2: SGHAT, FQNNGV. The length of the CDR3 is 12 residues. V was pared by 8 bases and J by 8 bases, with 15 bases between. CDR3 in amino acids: CASRREGGGYTF. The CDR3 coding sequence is TGTGCCAGCCGGAGGGAGGGAGGGGGCTACACCTTC.

The CDR3 region is CATGGARAGNTIYF. Here the CDR3 DNA reads TGTGCCACAGGAGGTGCGAGGGCTGGAAACACCATATATTTT. The rearrangement joins TRBV19 to TRBJ1-3; the D is unclear. The CDR3 loop spans 14 amino acids. Germline V gene lookup returns CDR1 LNHDA and CDR2 SQIVND (reference sequence). V was clipped by 10 bases and J by 2 bases, with 15 bases between them.

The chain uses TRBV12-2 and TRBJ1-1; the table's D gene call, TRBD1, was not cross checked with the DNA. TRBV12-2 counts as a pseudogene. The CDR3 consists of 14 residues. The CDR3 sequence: CASPGPGTATEAFF. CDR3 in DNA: TGTGCAAGTCCAGGCCCGGGGACAGCTACTGAAGCTTTCTTT.

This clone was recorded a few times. CDR3 residues: CASTWTGRTEAFF. CDR3 nucleotide sequence: TGTGCCAGCACCTGGACAGGAAGAACTGAAGCTTTCTTT. The rearrangement uses TRBV6-5 and TRBJ1-1; TRBD1 matches 7 bases. The CDR3 has 13 amino acids. V was clipped by 7 bases and J by 5 bases; unmatched bases: 7. Germline V gives CDR1 MNHEY, CDR2 SVGAGI.

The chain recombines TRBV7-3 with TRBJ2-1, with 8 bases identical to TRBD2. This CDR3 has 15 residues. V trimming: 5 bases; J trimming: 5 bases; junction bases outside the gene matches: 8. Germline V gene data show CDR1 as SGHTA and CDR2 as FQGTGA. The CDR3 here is CASSPGLGADNEQFF. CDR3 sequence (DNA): TGTGCCAGCAGCCCGGGACTAGGGGCGGACAATGAGCAGTTCTTC.

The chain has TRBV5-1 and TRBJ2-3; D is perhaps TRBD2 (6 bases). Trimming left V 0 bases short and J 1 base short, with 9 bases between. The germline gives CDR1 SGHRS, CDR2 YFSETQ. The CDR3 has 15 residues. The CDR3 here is CASSLELAGTDTQYF. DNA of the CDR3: TGCGCCAGCAGCTTGGAACTAGCTGGCACAGATACGCAGTATTTT.